The source of this T cell receptor (beta chain) is a study of blood T cells in healthy people across ages. Study summary: In model experiments, template switching was able to capture about one barcoded beta molecule for every two T cells that were present. Points from the study as a whole: A roughly linear fall in TCR beta diversity per million T cells was seen with increasing age. A strong correlation between TCR beta diversity and naive T cell percentage was seen.

Donors each provided around 9 milliliters of peripheral blood. This clonotype was recorded a few times. Its antigen is unidentified. The authors ran a second PCR of about 7 to 11 cycles using a sample-barcoded 5' primer and a J-beta primer mix. One entry per CDR3 protein, called by TCRdb with MiXCR from the 5' RACE reads. The repertoire includes some 1.7 million distinct CDR3 sequences, approximately 28% of them detected once, and 7% to 9% sits in the top ten. V lost 6 bases and J lost 3; bases outside the gene matches: 9. Germline V gene sequence: CDR1 SGHRS, CDR2 YFSETQ. The CDR3 spans 15 residues. The rearrangement joins TRBV5-1 to TRBJ2-7; the match to TRBD1 covers 10 bases. Material for sequencing was blood. The receptor was derived from a woman younger than 45 in good health. The CDR3 nucleotides read TGCGCCAGCACCCCGACAGGGGGCGAGAACTACGAGCAGTACTTC. Amino acid sequence: CASTPTGGENYEQYF.